This paragraph reports one T cell receptor beta chain. The antigen is undetermined. The protocol was immunoSEQ multiplex PCR, while the TCRdb copy is restricted to in-frame clones and leaves out a portion. The table lists about 130,000 clones, approximately 93% of them singletons, with around 3.3% in the top ten. The sample comes from a study of T cell responses to AZD1222 COVID-19 vaccine. General study findings and limits: Scientists sampled the repertoires only once the peak T cell response had passed. Among the donors, most were white British and more were female, and clonal diversity was possibly underestimated. Close to half of spike-specific TCRs reportedly recognize unmutated variant regions.

The source is an adult in good health. The sample consisted of peripheral blood, taken on day 0 of AZD1222 vaccination.

The CDR3 DNA follows: TGTGCCAGCAGCCAAGACTCTGCCGCCTACAATGAGCAGTTCTTC. Translated, it gives CASSQDSAAYNEQFF. The chain has TRBV3-1 (or the pseudogene TRBV3-2) and TRBJ2-1; D uncertain. Trimming pared 0 bases from V and 2 bases from J, leaving 8 bases between. From germline, CDR1 is LGHDT and CDR2 YNNKEL (reference sequence). There are 15 residues in the CDR3.